This is a list of T cell receptor beta chains from one sample in a study of early T cells in non-severe SARS-CoV-2 infection. One entry per CDR3 protein results from TCRdb running MiXCR on the 5' RACE reads. The sample holds about 80,000 distinct CDR3 sequences, 12% seen once. Sequencing used whole blood. These receptors came from an adult who was a healthcare worker with PCR-confirmed SARS-CoV-2 infection or an uninfected control (not recorded which). Both conserved end residues are part of each CDR3. D genes are given only for firm matches. Only some rows state a clone size, as once, few, many or a class for expanded clones.

>TRBJ2-7|few|.|TRBV27
TGTGCCAGCAGTTCCTACAGCTACGAGCAGTACTTC
CASSSYSYEQYF
>TRBJ2-7|.|.|TRBV11-2
TGTGCCAGCAGTACCAGGGGGGCCTACGAGCAGTACTTC
CASSTRGAYEQYF
>TRBJ1-4|.|.|TRBV28
TGTGCCAGCAGTTCCCAGGGGAGGCATGAAAAACTGTTTTTT
CASSSQGRHEKLFF
>TRBJ2-1|many|.|TRBV29-1
TGCAGCGTTGTCCGTCGGGGCTACAATGAGCAGTTCTTC
CSVVRRGYNEQFF
>TRBJ2-2|many|.|TRBV6-2/TRBV6-3
TGTGCCAGCAGTTACGGGCAGGGGAGGTACACCGGGGAGCTGTTTTTT
CASSYGQGRYTGELFF
>TRBJ2-1|many|.|TRBV9
TGTGCCAGCAGCGTAGACGGACTACGGAATGAGCAGTTCTTC
CASSVDGLRNEQFF
>TRBJ1-1|many|TRBD1|TRBV15
TGTGCCACCAGCAGCCCGGACAGGGTGTACGGAGTAGCTTTCTTT
CATSSPDRVYGVAFF
>TRBJ2-7|many|TRBD1|TRBV10-3
TGTGCCATCAGAGGGGACAGCCAGACCTACGAGCAGTACTTC
CAIRGDSQTYEQYF
>TRBJ1-2|.|.|TRBV28
TGTGCCAGCAGAGCCCCCTATGGCTACACCTTC
CASRAPYGYTF
>TRBJ1-1|many|.|TRBV3-1
TGTGCCAGCAGAGATTCGGGGGACACTGAAGCTTTCTTT
CASRDSGDTEAFF
>TRBJ2-7|few|.|TRBV5-1
TGCGCCAGCAGCTTAACAGGCCCGGCCGAGCAGTACTTC
CASSLTGPAEQYF
>TRBJ1-4|.|.|TRBV29-1
TGCAGCGCCGGGGACGCTAATGAAAAACTGTTTTTT
CSAGDANEKLFF
>TRBJ2-7|.|TRBD1|TRBV6-1
TGTGCCAGCAATATACAGGGGAGCTCGAGCTCCTACGAGCAGTACTTC
CASNIQGSSSSYEQYF
>TRBJ1-1|many|.|TRBV12-3/TRBV12-4
TGTGCCAGCGCCGTGGAGAGAGCGACTGAAGCTTTCTTT
CASAVERATEAFF
>TRBJ1-6|few|.|TRBV7-2
TGTGCCAGCAGCTTAAGGCAGGTTAATTCACCCCTCCACTTT
CASSLRQVNSPLHF
>TRBJ2-7|many|TRBD2|TRBV7-2
TGTGCCAGCAGCTTCAGCGGGAGGTGGACCTACGAGCAGTACTTC
CASSFSGRWTYEQYF
>TRBJ2-7|many|TRBD2|TRBV12-3/TRBV12-4
TGTGCCAGCAGCCCGGGACTAGCCTCGTACGAGCAGTACTTC
CASSPGLASYEQYF
>TRBJ2-7|many|.|TRBV27
TGTGCCAGCAGTTACGCCTTGGCCTACGAGCAGTACTTC
CASSYALAYEQYF
>TRBJ2-3|.|.|TRBV28
TGTGCCAGCAGCCTCCTAACGGAGACCCCCACAGATACGCAGTATTTT
CASSLLTETPTDTQYF
>TRBJ1-5|few|.|TRBV19
TGTGCCAGTAGTAACGGGGCCAGCAATCAGCCCCAGCATTTT
CASSNGASNQPQHF
>TRBJ2-4|.|.|TRBV3-1
TGTGCCAGCAGCCAAAGGGATGGGGACATTCAGTACTTC
CASSQRDGDIQYF
>TRBJ2-7|many|.|TRBV2
TGTGCCAGCAGACAAGATAGAGGGTCAGACGAGCAGTACTTC
CASRQDRGSDEQYF
>TRBJ1-6|many|.|TRBV30
TGTGCCTGGAGTGTACCAGACTCCTATAATTCACCCCTCCACTTT
CAWSVPDSYNSPLHF
>TRBJ2-3|many|.|TRBV19
TGTGCCAGTAGTATGCGGGTCCGAGGGGATACGCAGTATTTT
CASSMRVRGDTQYF
>TRBJ2-1|many|.|TRBV3-1
TGTGCCAGCAGCCAAGTACTACATGAGCAGTTCTTC
CASSQVLHEQFF
>TRBJ2-7|many|TRBD2|TRBV20-1
TGCAGTGTGTTACTCTCCCCCCGACTAGCGGGATTTTGGTACGAGCAGTACTTC
CSVLLSPRLAGFWYEQYF
>TRBJ2-3|few|.|TRBV9
TGTGCCAGCAGCGTAGGTGGGGGAGATACGCAGTATTTT
CASSVGGGDTQYF
>TRBJ2-3|many|.|TRBV6-6
TGTGCCAGCAGTTACCCGGAGGGGAGGGGGCGAAGGAATGCAGATACGCAGTATTTT
CASSYPEGRGRRNADTQYF
>TRBJ1-5|.|.|TRBV6-6
TGTGCCAGCCGAGGGGCGTTGGAGCCCCAGCATTTT
CASRGALEPQHF
>TRBJ1-4|many|.|TRBV3-1
TGTGCCAGCAGCCAACGTCCGGGAGGGTCCGAAAAACTGTTTTTT
CASSQRPGGSEKLFF
>TRBJ2-7|many|.|TRBV6-6
TGTGCCAGCAGTGTCCGCCGGGGACAACTTTGGGAGCAGTACTTC
CASSVRRGQLWEQYF
>TRBJ2-3|many|.|TRBV4-2
TGTGCCAGCAGCCAACAAACTAGCACAGATACGCAGTATTTT
CASSQQTSTDTQYF
>TRBJ2-5|.|TRBD2|TRBV27
TGTGCCAGCAGTTTGGAACGTAGCGGGAGGCCAGAGACCCAGTACTTC
CASSLERSGRPETQYF
>TRBJ2-3|many|.|TRBV28
TGTGCCAGCAGCAAGGAGGCCTTTACAGATACGCAGTATTTT
CASSKEAFTDTQYF
>TRBJ2-5|many|.|TRBV6-6
TGTGCCAGCAGTTGGAACGAAGAGACCCAGTACTTC
CASSWNEETQYF
>TRBJ1-6|many|TRBD1|TRBV12-3/TRBV12-4
TGTGCCAGCACCTCCGGGACAGGGGGTTCACCCCTCCACTTT
CASTSGTGGSPLHF
>TRBJ2-7|many|.|TRBV9
TGTGCCAGCAGCGTAGCGGTCGAAGGGGGCGAGCAGTACTTC
CASSVAVEGGEQYF
>TRBJ1-2|.|.|TRBV6-6
TGTGCCAGCAGTTACGGGCCAGACAGATATGGCTACACCTTC
CASSYGPDRYGYTF
>TRBJ2-1|many|TRBD2|TRBV7-8
TGTGCCAGCAGCTTATACCAGCGGGGGATCCACAATGAGCAGTTCTTC
CASSLYQRGIHNEQFF
>TRBJ2-3|many|.|TRBV29-1
TGCAGTTCGGACAGCACAGATACGCAGTATTTT
CSSDSTDTQYF
>TRBJ2-1|many|.|TRBV30
TGTGCCACCTCGGGAAGGGGCTCCTACAATGAGCAGTTCTTC
CATSGRGSYNEQFF
>TRBJ1-1|.|.|TRBV9
TGTGCCAGCAGCGTATCGACCGACACTGAAGCTTTCTTT
CASSVSTDTEAFF
>TRBJ1-6|few|.|TRBV7-3
TGTGCCAGCAGCTTAATTCATGAGACACCCCTCCACTTT
CASSLIHETPLHF
>TRBJ1-1|.|.|TRBV29-1
TGCAGCGCACGCCCGACTGAAGCTTTCTTT
CSARPTEAFF
>TRBJ1-1|.|TRBD1|TRBV29-1
TGCAGCGCTGAACTCAGGGGGCCGAACACTGAAGCTTTCTTT
CSAELRGPNTEAFF
>TRBJ2-1|few|TRBD2|TRBV7-8
TGTGCCAGCAGCCCTGCCGGGACTAGGTTGAATGAGCAGTTCTTC
CASSPAGTRLNEQFF
>TRBJ1-5|few|.|TRBV6-1
TGTGCCAGCAGTGAAGCGCGGTTGGGATACGCGGGTCAGCCCCAGCATTTT
CASSEARLGYAGQPQHF
>TRBJ2-7|many|.|TRBV11-3
TGTGCCAGCAGCTTAGCTCTAAAGGAAGAGCAGTACTTC
CASSLALKEEQYF